Described below is a single TCR beta chain sequence and its context. This record comes from a study of blood T cell repertoires in COVID-19. At the level of the study: Spain, Italy and the United States supplied samples that represented acute and convalescent COVID-19. T cells, B-cell-depleted T cells, or PBMCs provided the cDNA or gDNA that served as material.

Authors' processing steps: Estimates of nucleated cell counts were drawn from the amplification of reference gene primers. Sequenced by immunoSEQ multiplex PCR; TCRdb stores in-frame clones only, minus some. Clonal size and the V and J genes are those of that table, whereas D and trimming came from the DNA. Here the sample spans roughly 97,000 clones, roughly 90% being singletons. V lost 6 bases and J lost 2; bases outside the gene matches: 3. CDR3 length equals 13 residues. The sequence was collected from a human donor in a cohort sampled during active COVID-19. The rearrangement joins TRBV12-3 or TRBV12-4 to TRBJ2-7, with 8 bases fitting TRBD1. Material: peripheral blood. CDR3 in DNA: TGTGCCAGCAGCGAGACAGGGGCCTACGAGCAGTACTTC. Its protein is CASSETGAYEQYF.